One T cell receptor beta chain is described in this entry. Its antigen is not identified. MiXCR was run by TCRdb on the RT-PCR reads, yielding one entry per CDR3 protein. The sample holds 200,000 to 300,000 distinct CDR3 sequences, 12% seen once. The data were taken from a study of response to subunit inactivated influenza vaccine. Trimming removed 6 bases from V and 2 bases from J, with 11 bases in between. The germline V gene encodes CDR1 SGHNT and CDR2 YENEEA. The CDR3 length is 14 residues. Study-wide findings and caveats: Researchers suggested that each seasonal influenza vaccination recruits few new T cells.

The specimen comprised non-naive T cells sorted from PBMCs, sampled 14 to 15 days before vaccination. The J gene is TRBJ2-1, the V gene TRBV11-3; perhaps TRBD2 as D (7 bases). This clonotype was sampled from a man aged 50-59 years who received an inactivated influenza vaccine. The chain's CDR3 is CASSRGGAYNEQFF. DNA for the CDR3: TGTGCCAGCAGTCGAGGGGGGGCCTACAATGAGCAGTTCTTC.